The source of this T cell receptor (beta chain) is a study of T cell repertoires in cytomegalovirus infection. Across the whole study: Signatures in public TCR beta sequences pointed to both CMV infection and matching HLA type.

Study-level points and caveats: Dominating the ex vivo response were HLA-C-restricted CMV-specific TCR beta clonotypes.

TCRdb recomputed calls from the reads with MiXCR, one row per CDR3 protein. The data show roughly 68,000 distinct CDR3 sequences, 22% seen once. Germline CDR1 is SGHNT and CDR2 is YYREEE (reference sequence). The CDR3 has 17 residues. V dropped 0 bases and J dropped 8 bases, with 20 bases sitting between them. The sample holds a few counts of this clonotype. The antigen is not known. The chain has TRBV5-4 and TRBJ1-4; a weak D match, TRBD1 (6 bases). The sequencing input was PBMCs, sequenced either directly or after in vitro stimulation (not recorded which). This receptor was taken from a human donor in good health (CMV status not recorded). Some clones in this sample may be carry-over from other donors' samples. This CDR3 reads CASSLGGGRGGEEKLFF. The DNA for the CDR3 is TGTGCCAGCAGCTTGGGGGGTGGGAGGGGGGGCGAGGAAAAACTGTTTTTT.